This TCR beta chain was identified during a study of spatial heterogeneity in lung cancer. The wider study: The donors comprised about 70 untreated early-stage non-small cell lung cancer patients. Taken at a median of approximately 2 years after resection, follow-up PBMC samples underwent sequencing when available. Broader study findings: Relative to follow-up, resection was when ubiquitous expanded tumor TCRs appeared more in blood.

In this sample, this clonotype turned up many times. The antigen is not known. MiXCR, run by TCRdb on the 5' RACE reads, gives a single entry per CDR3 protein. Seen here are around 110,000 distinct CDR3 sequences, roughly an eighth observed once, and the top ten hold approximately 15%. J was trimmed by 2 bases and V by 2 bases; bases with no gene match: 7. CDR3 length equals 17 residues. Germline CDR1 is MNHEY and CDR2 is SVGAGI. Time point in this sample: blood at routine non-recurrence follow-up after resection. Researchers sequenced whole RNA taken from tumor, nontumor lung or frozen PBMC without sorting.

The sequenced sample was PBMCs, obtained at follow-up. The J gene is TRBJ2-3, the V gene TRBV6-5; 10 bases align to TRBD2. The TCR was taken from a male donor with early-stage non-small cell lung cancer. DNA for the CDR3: TGTGCCAGCAGTTACACCGTAGCGGGGGGATTCACAGATACGCAGTATTTT. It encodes CASSYTVAGGFTDTQYF.